Following are 22 T cell receptor beta chains from one sample sequenced in a study of blood T cell repertoires in COVID-19. Measured with immunoSEQ multiplex PCR; TCRdb has only the in-frame clones, and not every one. The data contain approximately 230,000 clones, 88% of them singletons. Sample: peripheral blood. These receptors originate from a woman aged 25-40 years with COVID-19, enrolled during active disease.

The rearrangement joins TRBV5-1 to TRBJ2-5, with D maybe TRBD2 (8 bases). Deletions cut 2 bases from V and 5 bases from J, with 25 bases between. The germline gives CDR1 SGHRS, CDR2 YFSETQ. The CDR3 is 18 amino acids. In DNA, the CDR3 is TGCGCCAGCAGCTTCCAGGGGGGGACTGGCGGGAGGATGGAGACCCAGTACTTC. Translating it yields CASSFQGGTGGRMETQYF.

The V call is TRBV6-5, the J call TRBJ2-5; 9 nucleotides line up with TRBD2. Looked up from germline, CDR1 is MNHEY and CDR2 is SVGAGI. After removal of 0 bases from V and 2 bases from J, the junction contained 4 bases not matched to a gene. The length of the CDR3 is 16 residues. As DNA, the CDR3 is TGTGCCAGCAGTTACTCGTGGCTAGCGGGGCAAGAGACCCAGTACTTC. Residues: CASSYSWLAGQETQYF.

This rearrangement joins TRBV12-2 to TRBJ2-7; the table assigns TRBD1, which was not confirmed against the DNA. TRBV12-2 is marked as a pseudogene. The CDR3 consists of 13 residues. The CDR3 loop is CASRLVARGVQYV. The CDR3 DNA sequence: TGTGCAAGTCGCTTAGTGGCCAGGGGGGTTCAGTACGTC.

The V and J genes are TRBV6-4 and TRBJ2-1; 7 bases align to TRBD2. The CDR3 is 15 residues long. J gave up 5 bases and V 4 bases, and 8 bases lay outside the gene matches. Germline CDR1 and CDR2: MRHNA and SNTAGT. The CDR3 DNA sequence: TGTGCCAGCAGTGTTGAGGGACTAAGGCACAATGAGCAGTTCTTC. It encodes CASSVEGLRHNEQFF.

The V call is TRBV10-3, the J call TRBJ1-2, with 9 bases lining up with TRBD1. J gave up 8 bases and V 3 bases, and 4 bases lay outside the gene matches. This CDR3 spans 13 amino acids. Per the germline V gene, CDR1 is ENHRY and CDR2 is SYGVKD. Here the CDR3 DNA reads TGTGCCATCAGTGAAAGACAGGGGGGCGGCTACACCTTC. Translated, it gives CAISERQGGGYTF.

J is TRBJ1-2 and V is TRBV15; possible D gene TRBD1, 6 bases. The germline gives CDR1 LNHNV, CDR2 YYDKDF (reference sequence). There are 15 residues in the CDR3. V was cut by 3 bases and J by 8 bases, with 19 bases left in between. As DNA, the CDR3 is TGTGCCACCAGCAGCCAACCCGCGACAGGACTCGGCTACACCTTC. It yields the protein CATSSQPATGLGYTF.

In its sample, this clone was seen a few times. The V call is TRBV28, the J call TRBJ2-7; D uncertain. The V gene lost 6 bases and the J gene lost 11 bases, with 5 bases spanning the gap. Per germline, CDR1 MDHEN and CDR2 SYDVKM. This CDR3 comprises 8 residues. The CDR3 region is CASSSEYV. CDR3 DNA sequence: TGTGCCAGCAGCTCCGAGTACGTC.

For the CDR3, the DNA is TGTGCCAGCGTCGACCGAGCGGGGGGCTCCTACAATGAGCAGTTCTTC. It encodes CASVDRAGGSYNEQFF. The V call is TRBV11-1, the J call TRBJ2-1; 9 bases map to TRBD2. The CDR3 is made up of 16 amino acids. V shed 8 bases, J shed 0 bases, and the junction held 8 bases outside the gene matches. Germline values: CDR1 SGHAT, CDR2 FQDESV (reference sequence).

V is TRBV5-1 and J is TRBJ1-2; D is ambiguous. Trimming took 1 base from V and 0 from J, leaving 4 bases between them. This CDR3 is built from 13 residues. Germline assignment: CDR1 SGHRS and CDR2 YFSETQ. The CDR3 sequence: CASSLTANYGYTF. The CDR3 DNA reads TGCGCCAGCAGCTTGACGGCTAACTATGGCTACACCTTC.

This clone showed up just once. V is TRBV11-3 and J is TRBJ2-1, with TRBD2 identical over 7 bases. V trimming: 5 bases; J trimming: 0 bases; junction bases outside the gene matches: 4. Germline V CDR1 and CDR2: SGHNT, YENEEA. The CDR3 sequence is 15 residues long. CDR3 residues: CASSQGLVSYNEQFF. CDR3 nucleotide sequence: TGTGCCAGCAGCCAAGGACTAGTCTCCTACAATGAGCAGTTCTTC. The full variable domain, rest sourced from reference TRBV11-3 and TRBJ2-1, is EAGVVQSPRYKIIEKKQPVAFWCNPISGHNTLYWYLQNLGQGPELLIRYENEEAVDDSQLPKDRFSAERLKGVDSTLKIQPAELGDSAVYLCASSQGLVSYNEQFFGPGTRLTVL.

This chain joins TRBV27 and TRBJ1-1; TRBD1 matches at 7 bases. This CDR3 has 14 amino acids. V gave up 6 bases and J gave up 6 bases; unmatched junction bases: 10. The V gene's germline CDR1 is MNHEY and CDR2 SMNVEV (reference sequence). The CDR3 DNA is TGTGCCAGCAGAACCGACAGGGTTACCTCTGAAGCTTTCTTT. This sequence encodes CASRTDRVTSEAFF.

The V and J genes are TRBV4-2 and TRBJ1-2; TRBD1 aligns across 9 bases. The germline gives CDR1 LGHNA, CDR2 YNFKEQ. Unmatched junction bases numbered 14, after V lost 1 base and J lost 2 bases. The CDR3 has 19 amino acids. The CDR3 nucleotides read TGTGCCAGCAGCCAAGTACCGGGACAGGGAATATCTGCGAACTATGGCTACACCTTC. Its translation is CASSQVPGQGISANYGYTF.

The chain employs TRBV2 and TRBJ2-6, with TRBD2 as a possible D gene (6 bases). Germline values: CDR1 SNHLY, CDR2 FYNNEI. Trimming removed 8 bases at V and 0 bases at J, with 11 bases between. The CDR3 totals 15 residues. The chain's CDR3 is CASRGGISGANVLTF. CDR3 in DNA: TGTGCCAGCCGCGGCGGGATCTCTGGGGCCAACGTCCTGACTTTC.

J is TRBJ2-5 and V is TRBV28, with 7 positions matching TRBD2. The V gene end was trimmed by 1 base and the J gene end by 1 base; junction bases not matched to a gene: 12. The CDR3 is 18 amino acids. Per the germline V gene, CDR1 is MDHEN and CDR2 is SYDVKM. The DNA for the CDR3 is TGTGCCAGCAGTTTATCCCCTGGACTAGGCTCTTTCCAAGAGACCCAGTACTTC. Translation gives CASSLSPGLGSFQETQYF.

V and J are TRBV19 and TRBJ1-1; a possible D gene is TRBD1 (6 bases). V dropped 2 bases and J dropped 4 bases, with 8 bases sitting between them. Germline V gene data show CDR1 as LNHDA and CDR2 as SQIVND (reference sequence). CDR3 length equals 13 residues. The DNA for the CDR3 is TGTGCCAGTAGTATAAGGGGGAGCACTGAAGCTTTCTTT. Translated, it gives CASSIRGSTEAFF.

The V call is TRBV7-9, the J call TRBJ1-1; D is unresolved. This CDR3 region has 13 residues. The germline V gene encodes CDR1 SEHNR and CDR2 FQNEAQ (reference sequence). Trimming shortened V by 2 bases and J by 6 bases, and 10 bases separated the two germline ends. The CDR3 nucleotides read TGTGCCAGCAGCTTATCCGAGTCGTCTGAAGCTTTCTTT. Protein sequence: CASSLSESSEAFF.

The chain is built from TRBV5-5 and TRBJ2-7; no clear D gene. Germline assignment: CDR1 SGHKS and CDR2 YYEKEE (reference sequence). The CDR3 loop spans 11 amino acids. Trimming pared 9 bases from V and 3 bases from J, leaving 10 bases between. The CDR3 loop reads CATSYGYEQYF. CDR3 nucleotide sequence: TGTGCCACCTCCTATGGCTACGAGCAGTACTTC. The full variable domain, rest sourced from reference TRBV5-5 and TRBJ2-7, is DAGVTQSPTHLIKTRGQQVTLRCSPISGHKSVSWYQQVLGQGPQFIFQYYEKEERGRGNFPDRFSARQFPNYSSELNVNALLLGDSALYLCATSYGYEQYFGPGTRLTVT.

The J gene is TRBJ2-3, the V gene TRBV6-2 or TRBV6-3, with 11 bases matching TRBD2. The CDR3 totals 19 residues. Trimming took 2 bases from V and 0 from J; bases not matched to a gene: 10. Germline V CDR1 and CDR2: MNHEY, SVGEGT. The CDR3 sequence: CASSYALAGGKPSTDTQYF. In nucleotides, the CDR3 is TGTGCCAGCAGTTACGCGCTAGCGGGGGGTAAACCTAGCACAGATACGCAGTATTTT.

This chain connects TRBV28 to TRBJ1-2; 9 bases line up with TRBD1. With 2 bases clipped from V and 6 bases from J, the junction kept 10 bases outside the gene matches. CDR1 MDHEN and CDR2 SYDVKM come from the germline V gene. This CDR3 contains 16 residues. The DNA for the CDR3 is TGTGCCAGCAGTTTAGGGGACAGGGCGGAGGGTGATGGCTACACCTTC. Amino acid sequence: CASSLGDRAEGDGYTF.

This rearrangement joins TRBV6-5 to TRBJ1-2; the D gene is possibly TRBD1 (6 bases). This CDR3 region has 12 residues. CDR1 and CDR2 from the germline V gene are MNHEY and SVGAGI. V gave up 7 bases and J gave up 4 bases, with 10 bases separating them. Here the CDR3 DNA reads TGTGCCAGCACAGGGGCGGGCTATGGCTACACCTTC. Its translation: CASTGAGYGYTF.

The chain has TRBV5-8 and TRBJ2-1; TRBD1 is a possible D gene (6 bases). The CDR3 contains 16 residues. Per the germline V gene, CDR1 is SGHTS and CDR2 is YDEGEE. Trimming took off 2 bases at V and 0 bases at J, with 12 bases between the two ends. DNA of the CDR3: TGTGCCAGCAGCTTATATGGGGGCAGCTCCTACAATGAGCAGTTCTTC. Its protein is CASSLYGGSSYNEQFF.

This sequence joins TRBV11-2 and TRBJ2-1; D is possibly TRBD1 (5 bases). There are 17 residues in the CDR3. Per germline, CDR1 SGHAT and CDR2 FQNNGV. Trimming took off 4 bases at V and 0 bases at J, with 16 bases between the two ends. CDR3 loop: CASSSSPEGDSYNEQFF. CDR3 nucleotide sequence: TGTGCCAGCAGCTCCTCCCCGGAAGGGGACTCCTACAATGAGCAGTTCTTC.